Below are 22 T cell receptor beta chains sequenced from a single sample in a study of cytomegalovirus exposure and HLA in healthy donors. PCR was performed using 60 Vbeta and 13 Jbeta primers. Some clones are missing from TCRdb's copy, which holds only in-frame ones; the method was immunoSEQ multiplex PCR. The sample lists approximately 150,000 clones, 60% to 80% seen once, with 4.7% in the top ten. Source material: PBMCs. Receptors were obtained from a man between 18 and 35 years old in good health and CMV-seropositive.

V is TRBV4-2 and J is TRBJ2-2; D is possibly TRBD1 (6 bases). This CDR3 comprises 14 residues. Germline values: CDR1 LGHNA, CDR2 YNFKEQ. The V and J ends lost 4 bases and 5 bases respectively, with 11 bases between them. CDR3 residues: CASSPSGQTGELFF. In nucleotides, the CDR3 is TGTGCCAGCAGCCCCTCCGGACAGACCGGGGAGCTGTTTTTT.

A few counts support this clone. The CDR3 reads CASSREFQSTNEKLFF. Written as DNA, the CDR3 is TGTGCCAGCAGCCGAGAGTTCCAGTCAACTAATGAAAAACTGTTTTTT. This chain connects TRBV4-2 to TRBJ1-4; D gene uncertain. The CDR3 runs 16 residues. With 4 bases removed from V and 0 bases from J, the gap between germline ends came to 12 bases. Germline V CDR1 and CDR2: LGHNA, YNFKEQ.

This clone was observed a handful of times. The chain recombines TRBV6-5 with TRBJ1-1, with D unclear. The CDR3 has 11 residues. Germline V gene data show CDR1 as MNHEY and CDR2 as SVGAGI. Trimming took 4 bases from V and 10 from J, leaving 10 bases between them. The CDR3 DNA sequence: TGTGCCAGCAGTTTCTCAAATCGAGCTTTCTTT. This codes for CASSFSNRAFF.

As to this clone: Different DNA sequences within this sample yield the same CDR3. The chain recombines TRBV6-5 with TRBJ2-5, with D perhaps matching TRBD2 (6 bases). The CDR3 extends over 12 amino acids. Germline CDR1 and CDR2: MNHEY and SVGAGI. The ends were cut back, 4 bases at V and 5 bases at J, with 8 bases in the middle. The CDR3 protein is CASSSGGETQYF. The CDR3 nucleotides are TGTGCCAGCAGTTCTGGGGGGGAGACCCAGTACTTC.

V is TRBV11-3 and J is TRBJ2-1; D possibly corresponds to TRBD2 (6 bases). CDR1 is SGHNT, CDR2 YENEEA, per germline. Trimming cost V 3 bases and J 7 bases, with 16 bases left between them. This CDR3 spans 15 amino acids. The CDR3 spells CASSFLEGVGNEQFF. DNA for the CDR3: TGTGCCAGCAGCTTTTTGGAGGGCGTCGGGAATGAGCAGTTCTTC.

The chain joins TRBV4-1 to TRBJ1-5; 8 bases align to TRBD1. Per germline, CDR1 MGHRA and CDR2 YSYEKL. This CDR3 comprises 15 residues. J lost 8 bases, V lost 2 bases, and 8 bases had no gene match. CDR3 loop: CASSQNRGGLEPQHF. CDR3 bases: TGCGCCAGCAGCCAAAACAGGGGGGGTTTGGAGCCCCAGCATTTT.

V usage is TRBV15 and J usage is TRBJ2-1; TRBD2 might be the D (7 bases). CDR3 length: 15 amino acids. Per germline, CDR1 LNHNV and CDR2 YYDKDF (reference sequence). Trimming shortened V by 3 bases and J by 8 bases, and 17 bases separated the two germline ends. The CDR3 loop reads CATSSEGGVQDEQFF. The CDR3 region has the DNA TGTGCCACCAGCAGTGAAGGGGGGGTTCAGGATGAGCAGTTCTTC.

The rearrangement links TRBV9 to TRBJ2-6, with 8 nucleotides matching TRBD2. The CDR3 is 16 amino acids. J lost 0 bases, V lost 4 bases, and 3 bases had no gene match. CDR1 SGDLS and CDR2 YYNGEE come from the germline V gene. The DNA of the CDR3 is TGTGCCAGCAGCCTCGGGGGGGGCTCTGGGGCCAACGTCCTGACTTTC. It translates to CASSLGGGSGANVLTF.

The gene calls are TRBV2 and TRBJ2-3, with TRBD2 matching 14 bases. There are 17 residues in the CDR3. Losses at the gene ends were 6 bases for V and 5 bases for J; bases not matched to a gene: 10. Germline values: CDR1 SNHLY, CDR2 FYNNEI. As DNA, the CDR3 is TGTGCCAGCAGCGCCGGGACTAGCGGGAGAATGGTAGATACGCAGTATTTT. It translates to CASSAGTSGRMVDTQYF. The full variable domain, completed using reference TRBV2 and TRBJ2-3, is EPEVTQTPSHQVTQMGQEVILRCVPISNHLYFYWYRQILGQKVEFLVSFYNNEISEKSEIFDDQFSVERPDGSNFTLKIRSTKLEDSAMYFCASSAGTSGRMVDTQYFGPGTRLTVL.

V is TRBV6-1 and J is TRBJ2-7; TRBD1 agrees at 10 bases. CDR1 and CDR2 (germline): MNHNS, SASEGT. V lost 5 bases and J lost 6; bases outside the gene matches: 4. This CDR3 is built from 13 residues. The CDR3 DNA sequence: TGTGCCAGCAGTAGAGACAGGGGGCCCGAGCAGTACGTC. Its protein is CASSRDRGPEQYV.

The chain couples TRBV6-1 to TRBJ2-3, with 7 positions matching TRBD2. The V and J ends lost 6 bases and 8 bases, in that order; junction bases with no gene match: 11. CDR3 length equals 14 residues. Germline CDR1 is MNHNS and CDR2 is SASEGT. The CDR3 sequence: CASRELIAGSTQYF. The CDR3 DNA reads as TGTGCCAGCAGGGAACTGATAGCGGGCTCTACGCAGTATTTT.

As regards this clone: Within the sample, other DNA sequences also encode this same CDR3. The gene calls are TRBV5-1 and TRBJ2-3; 8 positions match TRBD1. The ends lost 2 bases at V and 3 bases at J; junction bases unmatched: 5. CDR1 and CDR2 from the germline V gene are SGHRS and YFSETQ. This CDR3 spans 15 amino acids. The CDR3 protein is CASSLEDRATDTQYF. The DNA of the CDR3 is TGCGCCAGCAGCTTAGAGGACAGGGCAACAGATACGCAGTATTTT.

This clone was seen more than once but under ten times. The chain joins TRBV5-6 to TRBJ1-1, with 7 bases fitting TRBD1. The germline V gene has CDR1 SGHDT and CDR2 YYEEEE. J lost 11 bases, V lost 2 bases, and 12 bases had no gene match. The CDR3 runs 14 residues. The CDR3 here is CASSLGTAVTGAFF. The DNA of the CDR3 is TGTGCCAGCAGCTTAGGGACAGCGGTGACGGGCGCTTTCTTT.

This chain connects TRBV29-1 to TRBJ1-4; 8 nucleotides match TRBD1. CDR1 and CDR2 (germline): SQVTM, ANQGSEA. CDR3 length: 13 residues. Trimming at V came to 0 bases and at J to 13 bases, leaving 7 bases not matched to a gene. DNA of the CDR3: TGCAGCGTTGAAGAGGCTACAGGGGGGGTACTGTTTTTT. It encodes CSVEEATGGVLFF.

The chain joins TRBV25-1 to TRBJ1-2, with 9 bases identical to TRBD1. The germline V gene has CDR1 MGHDK and CDR2 SYGVNS. This CDR3 has 14 amino acids. V lost 4 bases, J lost 1 base, and 1 base stayed unmatched. This CDR3 is CASSADRGNYGYTF. CDR3 coding DNA: TGTGCCAGCAGTGCGGACAGGGGTAACTATGGCTACACCTTC.

J is TRBJ2-1 and V is TRBV29-1; 7 bases match TRBD2. The CDR3 is 14 amino acids. Germline V gives CDR1 SQVTM, CDR2 ANQGSEA. The V segment lost 2 bases and the J segment 4 bases; nucleotides outside the gene matches: 5. CDR3 in DNA: TGCAGCGTTGAACTGGGCGGGGGATACAATGAGCAGTTCTTC. Residues: CSVELGGGYNEQFF.

The rearrangement uses TRBV27 and TRBJ1-3; D unresolved. The CDR3 sequence is 12 residues long. The germline V and J ends were trimmed by 4 bases and 8 bases, with 9 bases remaining between them. Germline CDR1 reads MNHEY; CDR2 reads SMNVEV (reference sequence). The CDR3 DNA is TGTGCCAGCAGTTCCTCCGGGGACACCATATATTTT. It translates to CASSSSGDTIYF.

The V gene is TRBV28, the J gene TRBJ2-3; TRBD1 matches at 12 bases. The germline gives CDR1 MDHEN, CDR2 SYDVKM. The junction had 5 bases not matched to a gene; V was cut back by 4 bases and J by 3 bases. The CDR3 runs to 16 residues. In DNA form, the CDR3 reads TGTGCCAGCAGTTCGCCGGGACAGGGGGCAACAGATACGCAGTATTTT. Amino acids: CASSSPGQGATDTQYF.

V is TRBV5-3 and J is TRBJ1-1; D is perhaps TRBD1 (6 bases). TRBV5-3 is an open reading frame, and its role is uncertain. V lost 0 bases to trimming and J lost 13 bases, with 10 bases between them. This CDR3 spans 11 amino acids. The CDR3 sequence is CARSLDGGVFF. The CDR3 bases are TGTGCCAGAAGCTTGGATGGGGGCGTTTTCTTT.

The chain carries TRBV30 and TRBJ2-5, with 11 bases fitting TRBD1. V gave up 2 bases and J gave up 6 bases; unmatched junction bases: 8. Germline loops: CDR1 GTSNPN, CDR2 SVGIG (reference sequence). CDR3 length: 15 amino acids. CDR3 bases: TGTGCCTGGAGTATGGATTGGGACAGGGGGAAGACCCAGTACTTC. Residues: CAWSMDWDRGKTQYF.

The chain links TRBV7-2 to TRBJ2-5, with 11 bases matching TRBD1. V lost 5 bases, J lost 4 bases, and 6 bases stayed unmatched. The CDR3 contains 15 residues. Per germline, CDR1 SGHTA and CDR2 FQGNSA. CDR3 nucleotide sequence: TGTGCCAGCAGCCAGGACAGGGGGCGTGTAGAGACCCAGTACTTC. It translates to CASSQDRGRVETQYF.

The chain uses TRBV20-1 and TRBJ2-1; a weak D match, TRBD2 (5 bases). This CDR3 has 11 residues. V lost 3 bases and J 8 bases, leaving 8 bases between the germline ends. Germline values: CDR1 DFQATT, CDR2 SNEGSKA (reference sequence). This chain's CDR3 is CSASRGYEQFF. CDR3 coding DNA: TGCAGTGCTAGTCGGGGATATGAGCAGTTCTTC.